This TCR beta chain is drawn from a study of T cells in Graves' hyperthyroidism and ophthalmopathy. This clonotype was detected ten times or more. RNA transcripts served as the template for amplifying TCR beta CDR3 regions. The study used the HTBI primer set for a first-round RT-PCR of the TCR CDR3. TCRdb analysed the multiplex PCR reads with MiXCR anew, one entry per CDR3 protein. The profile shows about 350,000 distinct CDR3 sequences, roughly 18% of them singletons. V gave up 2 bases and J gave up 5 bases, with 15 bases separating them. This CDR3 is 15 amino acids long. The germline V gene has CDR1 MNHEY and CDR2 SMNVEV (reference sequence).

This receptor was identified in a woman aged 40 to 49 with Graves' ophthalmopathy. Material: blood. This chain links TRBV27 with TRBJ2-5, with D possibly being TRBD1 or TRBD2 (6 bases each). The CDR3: CASSLSLGGGETQYF. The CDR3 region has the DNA TGTGCCAGCAGTTTAAGTTTGGGGGGCGGGGAGACCCAGTACTTC.